A few counts support the clone carrying this T cell receptor (beta chain). The sample is drawn from a study of blood T cell repertoires in COVID-19. Study context: Both acute and convalescent COVID-19 samples were obtained from the United States, Italy and Spain.

With 5 bases clipped from V and 6 bases from J, the junction kept 8 bases outside the gene matches. The CDR3 is 14 residues long. Germline CDR1 reads SGHTS; CDR2 reads YDEGEE. Authors' data handling: Amplification of reference gene primers provided the estimated nucleated cell counts. Profiling relied on immunoSEQ multiplex PCR, and the TCRdb table lists in-frame clones only, not all of them. From that table come the V and J calls and clone size; the DNA was used to work out D and trimming. The sample lists roughly 150,000 clones; 70% to 90% were seen once. This TCR derives from a woman older than 75 with COVID-19, enrolled during active disease. The V call is TRBV5-8, the J call TRBJ1-2, with TRBD1 matching 9 bases. Sequencing was done on a sample of peripheral blood. CDR3 sequence reads: CASSGTGIRHGYTF. For the CDR3, the DNA is TGTGCCAGCAGTGGGACAGGGATTAGGCATGGCTACACCTTC. Supplemented by reference TRBV5-8 and TRBJ1-2, the full variable domain reads EAGVTQSPTHLIKTRGQQATLRCSPISGHTSVYWYQQALGLGLQFLLWYDEGEERNRGNFPPRFSGRQFPNYSSELNVNALELEDSALYLCASSGTGIRHGYTFGSGTRLTVV.